This record looks at one T cell receptor beta chain sequence and its context. Repertoires were generated with immunoSEQ multiplex PCR, while TCRdb's copy carries only in-frame clones and drops some. The sample has 200,000 to 300,000 clones; around 90% are singletons. These data belong to a study of blood T cell repertoires in COVID-19. Background on the study: Some COVID-19 samples were acute and others convalescent; all came from the United States, Italy and Spain.

This sequence originates from a young adult with COVID-19, enrolled during active disease. The sequenced material came from peripheral blood.

CDR3: CASSPYLTGGLDQPQHF. The CDR3 DNA reads TGTGCCAGCAGCCCTTACTTGACAGGGGGTCTGGATCAGCCCCAGCATTTT. The chain is built from TRBV5-6 and TRBJ1-5, with 9 nucleotides matching TRBD1. In germline, CDR1 is SGHDT, CDR2 YYEEEE. The trim removed 4 bases at V and 5 bases at J, leaving 13 bases unmatched. This CDR3 is 17 amino acids long. Drawing the rest from reference TRBV5-6 and TRBJ1-5, the complete variable domain is DAGVTQSPTHLIKTRGQQVTLRCSPKSGHDTVSWYQQALGQGPQFIFQYYEEEERQRGNFPDRFSGHQFPNYSSELNVNALLLGDSALYLCASSPYLTGGLDQPQHFGDGTRLSIL.